What follows describes a single T cell receptor (beta chain). Exposed participants encountered a COVID-19 case during the 2 weeks preceding study entry. This sample is part of a study of blood T cell repertoires in COVID-19. The overall study: Sample material is recorded as cDNA or gDNA derived from T cells, B-cell-depleted T cells, or PBMCs.

The table came from immunoSEQ multiplex PCR; TCRdb's copy has only in-frame clones and leaves some out. In the table there are more than 300,000 clones, roughly nine tenths of which are singletons. The V end lost 6 bases, the J end lost 6 bases, and 15 bases lay between the germline ends. The CDR3 is 13 residues long. Germline CDR1 is LNHDA and CDR2 is SQIVND (reference sequence). Sample: PBMCs or T cells enriched from blood (not recorded which). This receptor was taken from a woman aged 40 to 49 who had been exposed to COVID-19. This chain connects TRBV19 to TRBJ2-7, with D perhaps matching TRBD2 (6 bases). CDR3 DNA: TGTGCCAGTAGACGCGACATGGGGGGCGAGCAGTACTTC. Translating gives CASRRDMGGEQYF.